This T cell receptor beta chain was profiled in a study of blood T cell repertoires in COVID-19. Seattle enrolled patients during active infection and tracked them longitudinally. Original methodology: Reference gene primer amplification yielded estimated nucleated cell counts. Assay: immunoSEQ multiplex PCR; the TCRdb copy retains only in-frame clones and omits some. V and J calls plus clone size are reproduced from that table; the DNA served to infer D and trimming. The sample consists of about 200,000 clones, approximately 85% of them appearing once. The CDR3 covers 15 residues. The V gene lost 6 bases and the J gene lost 4 bases, with 19 bases spanning the gap. In germline, CDR1 is SGHRS, CDR2 YFSETQ.

V and J are TRBV5-1 and TRBJ2-5; TRBD2 might be the D (6 bases). This sequence originates from a woman between 65 and 79 years old with COVID-19, enrolled during active disease. Sequencing used peripheral blood. The CDR3 protein is CASMYRPLGGETQYF. The CDR3 coding sequence is TGCGCCAGCATGTACCGCCCTTTGGGAGGAGAGACCCAGTACTTC.